This TCR beta chain was recorded in a study of cytomegalovirus exposure and HLA in healthy donors. The overall study: Falling in the Caucasian-associated ancestry cluster were less than 85% of under 500 genotyped donors.

Trimming shortened V by 4 bases and J by 3 bases, and 16 bases separated the two germline ends. This CDR3 is built from 16 residues. Germline assignment: CDR1 MDHEN and CDR2 SYDVKM. Turning to this clone: Its antigen is currently unknown.

PCR primers comprised 60 Vbeta and 13 Jbeta primers. Sequenced by immunoSEQ multiplex PCR; TCRdb stores in-frame clones only, minus some. The table lists some 150,000 clones, roughly 83% of them singletons, with 3.5% to 4.5% in the top ten. General study results and limits: Most CMV-associated TCR beta chains were later found to appear HLA-restricted. A prior analysis recorded that most TCR beta V segments were productive about 87% or about 30% of the time. A reported reduction in N-insertions relative to the approximately 670-donor mean was seen in an Asian-associated ancestry cluster in a later analysis.

The clonotype originates from a human donor in good health. The sequenced sample consisted of PBMCs. This chain joins TRBV28 and TRBJ1-5; D is undetermined. In DNA form, the CDR3 reads TGTGCCAGCAGTTCCGCCCGATCCCAGATCAATCAGCCCCAGCATTTT. Residues: CASSSARSQINQPQHF.